These T cell receptor beta chains were read from a single sample in a study of Ad26.COV2.S vaccination and SARS-CoV-2 variants. Only in-frame clones appear in the TCRdb table, and some are missing; sequencing was by immunoSEQ multiplex PCR. Here the sample spans roughly 150,000 clones, roughly 88% being singletons. The sample consisted of peripheral blood, taken after recovery from COVID-19. The receptors were gathered from a human donor who had recovered from COVID-19. The CDR3 runs from the conserved cysteine through the conserved F or W. The order of the fields is clone size, J gene, D gene, V gene, CDR3 protein, CDR3 DNA. A D gene is named only where the DNA matches it firmly. Only some rows state a clone size, as once, few, many or a class for expanded clones.

-,TRBJ1-5,-,TRBV7-2,CASSLAGRGNQPQHF,TGTGCCAGCAGCTTAGCGGGCAGGGGTAATCAGCCCCAGCATTTT
-,TRBJ1-4,-,TRBV3-1/TRBV3-2,CASSRSPNRALWGNEKLFF,TGTGCCAGCAGCCGAAGCCCCAACAGGGCCCTTTGGGGGAACGAAAAACTGTTTTTT
-,TRBJ1-1,-,TRBV2,CASRPRGTEAFF,TGTGCCAGCAGGCCACGGGGGACTGAAGCTTTCTTT
-,TRBJ1-4,-,TRBV6-5,CASSKDGQRSEKLFF,TGTGCCAGCAGCAAAGACGGTCAACGTAGCGAAAAACTGTTTTTT
-,TRBJ1-1,-,TRBV19,CASNLNVRANTEAFF,TGTGCCAGTAACCTGAACGTTAGGGCTAACACTGAAGCTTTCTTT
-,TRBJ2-2,TRBD1,TRBV6-5,CASRGQGLVAGELFF,TGTGCCAGCAGGGGACAGGGATTGGTAGCCGGGGAGCTGTTTTTT
-,TRBJ2-7,-,TRBV28,CASGAQERNEQYF,TGTGCCAGCGGGGCACAGGAAAGGAACGAGCAGTACTTC
-,TRBJ1-1,-,TRBV4-3,CASSQSQSYTEAFF,TGCGCCAGCAGCCAGTCTCAGTCTTACACTGAAGCTTTCTTT
few,TRBJ1-1,-,TRBV6-2/TRBV6-3,CASSYSPGEAFF,TGTGCCAGCAGTTACTCGCCAGGGGAAGCTTTCTTT
few,TRBJ1-3,TRBD1,TRBV5-5,CASSSTGTFSGNTIYF,TGTGCCAGCAGCTCGACAGGGACCTTCTCTGGAAACACCATATATTTT
few,TRBJ1-1,-,TRBV27,CASSSLRERNTEAFF,TGTGCCAGCAGTTCCCTCAGGGAGAGGAACACTGAAGCTTTCTTT